Detailed here is one TCR beta chain. This clonotype was seen at least ten times. Its target antigen remains unknown. Base qualities are not provided; no much larger clone lies one nucleotide away. Including the terminal cysteine and phenylalanine, the CDR3 comprises 15 residues. Only the CDR3 DNA stays, 45 bases, in frame from base 1. V loses 6 bases, J loses 0 bases, and the germline ends lie 12 bases apart. CDR1 and CDR2 (LNHDA, SQIVND) derive from the germline V gene (reference sequence). The sample originates from a study of regulatory T cells in long-lasting Graves disease (dated by TCRdb to the early 2020s). Turning to the overall study: Patients with newly diagnosed Graves' disease had been on antithyroid drugs for under 3 months. The study was conducted in China and was registered as a clinical trial. A total of about 33 samples underwent TCR sequencing: around 13 from persistent and around 20 from newly diagnosed Graves' disease patients. This study used TCR sequencing and RNA sequencing of peripheral blood to compare persistent Graves' disease patients against newly diagnosed Graves' disease patients.

What the work shows at the level of the full study, not this receptor alone: Sequencing and analysis were restricted to the TCR beta chain. More public clonotypes were shared among persistent patients (approximately 3,000) than among newly diagnosed patients (roughly 1,000). Peripheral blood alone was examined, since thyroid tissue, which constituted the primary lesion, could not be accessed. Persistent disease showed preferential use of TRBV28, TRBJ1-2 and TRBJ2-5, whereas newly diagnosed disease favored TRBV20-1 and TRBJ2-1. Compared with newly diagnosed patients, patients with persistent Graves' disease had lower TCR Shannon entropy and fewer highly expanded clones, which suggests clonal expansion. The small sample size was acknowledged by the authors as a limitation that may reduce accuracy.

Receptor libraries were prepared by multiplex PCR. The sequencing machine was an Illumina HiSeq 4000. TCR beta libraries were built with iRepertoire HTBI primers and Arm-PCR amplification of CDR3 regions. Gel purification was performed on PCR products prior to sequencing. From the authors' description of their analysis: Gene usage analysis of CDR3 amino acid clonotypes relied on the 60 to 65 TRBV and 13 to 15 TRBJ segments identified across samples. COPE and FqMerger were used to merge filtered high-quality paired reads into contigs. BLAST was used to align contigs to IMGT TRBV, TRBD and TRBJ reference genes, and CDR3 was defined according to IMGT. Highly expanded clones were defined as clonotypes with a frequency above 0.1%. Shannon entropy served as the measure of repertoire diversity, while the Gini coefficient captured V-J evenness. Public clonotypes were defined as clonotypes shared by more than one individual. Using fastp trimming at Q25 and MiXCR clonotype assembly, TCRdb reanalyzed the public sequencing data and kept in-frame beta chains. For every CDR3 protein sequence, its rows merge into one entry that carries the most common genes and DNA. TCRdb, not the authors, supplied the V and J calls. Within this sample are 250,000 to 300,000 distinct CDR3 sequences, with around a sixth of them counted one time only. The ten most abundant clones make up 12% to 15% of the sample.

The time point label on this specimen signifies: newly diagnosed GD, antithyroid drugs for less than 3 months. For both TCR sequencing and RNA sequencing, RNA was extracted from PBMCs in TRIzol. The diagnosis of Graves' disease was made according to American Thyroid Association guidelines. The patients came from an endocrinology department in Xi'an, China. Each patient gave approximately 8.8 milliliters of peripheral blood, collected in an EDTA anticoagulant tube. Ficoll Paque Plus density gradient separation was used to isolate PBMCs, and no further T cell sorting was done. RNA quality was checked with an Agilent 2100 Bioanalyzer and agarose gel, and concentration with a NanoDrop 2000. The data were also submitted as part of a second study, on T cells in Graves' hyperthyroidism and ophthalmopathy. As that second paper reports: Stable Graves' hyperthyroidism was defined as the absence of progression to ophthalmopathy over 18 months of follow-up. The hyperthyroidism patients were between 18 and 65 years old and newly diagnosed, with a disease duration of less than 2 months. Patients with uncontrolled infections, other autoimmune diseases, pregnancy or lactation were excluded. Diagnoses were established on the basis of clinical symptoms, serum thyroxine and TRAb, thyroid ultrasound, and orbital computed tomography. A first-round RT-PCR of the TCR CDR3 used the HTBI primer set with the Qiagen OneStep RT-PCR kit. Blood samples also contained most of the expanded thyroid clonotypes (frequency above 0.001), which suggests that blood repertoires may reflect thyroid immune responses. A 13 V-J signature model separated ophthalmopathy from stable hyperthyroidism, with 87.88% sensitivity and 81.08% specificity in cross-validation and 80%/75% in testing. In validation, progression to ophthalmopathy was predicted by the model with roughly 71% sensitivity and 72.22% specificity, a median of 6.5 months before onset. TCR V-J signatures able to tell the groups apart were searched for in a discovery cohort of 100 patients, of whom under 45 had Graves' ophthalmopathy and around 57 had stable Graves' hyperthyroidism. Prospective prediction of ophthalmopathy was tested in an independent validation cohort consisting of 18 hyperthyroidism patients and around 16 patients who later progressed to ophthalmopathy. The approximately 90 discovery patients were randomly split 7:3 into training and test sets. The study also compared thyroid tissue and blood T-cell repertoires from more than five Graves' hyperthyroidism patients. Following sampling, methimazole starting at 30 mg daily was given to hyperthyroidism patients, and high-dose intravenous methylprednisolone was given to ophthalmopathy patients. Libraries were constructed in a second round of multiplex PCR, after which size selection and purification were carried out. Sequencing of the libraries was done on an Illumina HiSeq2000 using paired-end 100 bp reads. SOAPnuke was used to process the raw data, with reads discarded if the reads contained adapters or uncalled bases, had a mean Phred below 15, or lacked an exact constant-primer or identifier match. COPE v1.2.5 was used to merge the high-quality paired reads, and each unique nucleotide sequence was defined as a clonotype. MiTCR v1.1 was used to align clonotypes to the IMGT TRBV, TRBD and TRBJ reference segments. The analysis was restricted to V-J combinations with a frequency above 0.0001, which together covered 99.2% of the repertoires. The TCS score was defined as F50 (clonal expansion) divided by E x V (chaos), with BLOSUM62-based TCRdist calculated between CDR3 peptides within each V-J. Welch's t-statistics and random forest reduced fewer than 550 V-J features to some 14, which were used in a naive Bayes classifier (R e1071). Sample size was not statistically predetermined, and investigators were not blinded to group allocation. According to the paper, TCR Vbeta CDR3 sequencing was carried out on about 140 peripheral blood samples, which came from fewer than 50 ophthalmopathy, some 73 hyperthyroidism and roughly 17 progressor patients.

The chain couples TRBV19 to TRBJ1-5; the D gene assignment is ambiguous. The source material was peripheral blood mononuclear cells (PBMCs), sampled at new diagnosis, from a patient treated with antithyroid drugs. The sequence was obtained from a young woman with Graves disease. Donor details come from another sample of the same person, matched by shared clones. Read as DNA, the sequence is TGTGCCAGTAGGGGCCTCTTACATAGCAATCAGCCCCAGCATTTT. Translated, it reads CASRGLLHSNQPQHF.